The sequence of this TCR beta chain was determined in a study of T-cell reconstitution after alpha-beta-depleted transplantation in children. This clonotype showed up many times. Its antigen is currently unknown. Overall study findings and caveats: A year post-transplant, T-cell counts and diversity derived mostly from newly produced T cells.

Germline loops: CDR1 SGHVS, CDR2 FQNEAQ. The CDR3 length is 17 residues. With 2 bases clipped from V and 7 bases from J, the junction kept 8 bases outside the gene matches. TCRbeta library construction was performed incorporating unique molecular identifiers. TCRdb redid the calling of the PCR reads with MiXCR, one entry per CDR3 protein. The table lists 180,000 or so distinct CDR3 sequences, 5.5% to 7% of them singletons. This clonotype was sampled from a girl under two years old with combined immunodeficiency, due to receive a stem cell transplant. This chain joins TRBV7-8 and TRBJ2-1; TRBD2 agrees at 13 bases. This material consisted of PBMCs, taken before TCRalphabeta/CD19-depleted stem cell transplant. As DNA, the CDR3 is TGTGCCAGCAGCTTATGGAGGACTAGCGGGAGAAAAAATGAGCAGTTCTTC. It specifies CASSLWRTSGRKNEQFF.